This T cell receptor beta chain was found in a study of cytomegalovirus exposure and HLA in healthy donors. Whole-study results and caveats: A few of the chains that were CMV-associated were confirmed in vitro to be specific for CMV antigens. In a later analysis, specific HLA alleles were associated with over 15,000 TCR beta sequences at a 0.05 false discovery rate. V segments that were indistinguishable, TRBV6-2 and TRBV6-3 among them, were omitted from analysis. Per a prior analysis, the majority of TCR beta V segments were productive roughly 87% or roughly 30% of the time.

Worth noting for this clone: Its antigen is not known.

This PCR relied on a set of 60 Vbeta primers and 13 Jbeta primers. TCRdb's table, derived via immunoSEQ multiplex PCR, lists solely in-frame clones and lacks some. Its table records 120,000 to 150,000 clones. This CDR3 has 12 residues. Trimming pared 4 bases from V and 4 bases from J, leaving 8 bases between. Germline lookup yields CDR1 SGHRS and CDR2 YFSETQ. This rearrangement joins TRBV5-1 to TRBJ1-1; D is uncertain. Sequencing was carried out using PBMCs. The clonotype originates from a woman aged 45-65 years in good health and CMV-seronegative. CDR3 sequence reads: CASSPGSTEAFF. CDR3 nucleotides: TGCGCCAGCAGCCCCGGTAGCACTGAAGCTTTCTTT.